One and the same sample provided the 25 T cell receptor beta chains below, sequenced in a study of blood T cell repertoires in COVID-19 (dated by TCRdb to about 2020). The library was obtained by the immunoSEQ multiplex PCR assay. TCRdb mirrors the immuneACCESS table, restricted to in-frame sequences. Some clones are absent from its copies; in checked studies, under half trace to an unresolved V gene, and the reason for the others is unknown. Within this sample are 90,000 to 150,000 clones, with around 87% of them counted one time only. Together, the top ten hold around 7.7% of the sample. Sequenced material: peripheral blood. The receptors shown here come from a human donor in a cohort sampled during active COVID-19.

The chain carries TRBV10-3 and TRBJ2-7, with TRBD2 matching over 9 bases. In germline, CDR1 is ENHRY, CDR2 SYGVKD. Germline trimming cut 2 bases from V and 4 bases from J; bases unmatched to any gene: 6. CDR3 length equals 15 residues. CDR3 region: CAISEGGGGVYEQYF. DNA of the CDR3: TGTGCCATCAGTGAGGGTGGCGGGGGGGTTTACGAGCAGTACTTC.

V usage is TRBV10-1 and J usage is TRBJ1-2, with TRBD1 matching 8 bases. The germline V gene has CDR1 WNHNN and CDR2 SYGVQD (reference sequence). The CDR3 runs to 13 residues. The J segment lost 4 bases and the V segment lost 6 bases, leaving 4 bases of the junction unmatched. DNA for the CDR3: TGCGCCAGCAGCCGGACAGGGAGCTATGGCTACACCTTC. Its translation: CASSRTGSYGYTF.

The chain employs TRBV7-2 and TRBJ2-7, with a tentative D call TRBD2 (5 bases). The CDR3 extends over 13 amino acids. Germline assignment: CDR1 SGHTA and CDR2 FQGNSA. Trimming removed 4 bases from V and 4 bases from J, with 11 bases in between. The CDR3 reads CASSSRRAYEQYF. The CDR3 nucleotides are TGTGCCAGCAGCTCTCGGCGGGCTTACGAGCAGTACTTC.

This rearrangement joins TRBV5-1 to TRBJ1-3; TRBD1 aligns across 7 bases. V dropped 5 bases and J dropped 0; count of bases not matched to a gene: 8. The CDR3 has 16 amino acids. Germline assignment: CDR1 SGHRS and CDR2 YFSETQ. The DNA for the CDR3 is TGCGCCAGCAGTCTGGACAGGTTGAACTCTGGAAACACCATATATTTT. This encodes CASSLDRLNSGNTIYF.

DNA for the CDR3: TGTGCCACTACTTCGACAGGGGACACTGAAGCTTTCTTT. Residues: CATTSTGDTEAFF. The genes are TRBV6-5 and TRBJ1-1, with 8 bases aligning to TRBD1. Germline loops: CDR1 MNHEY, CDR2 SVGAGI. V lost 10 bases to trimming and J lost 3 bases; unmatched junction nucleotides: 7. This CDR3 is built from 13 residues.

The chain uses TRBV11-2 and TRBJ2-7; tentatively, D is TRBD1 (5 bases). The CDR3 consists of 16 residues. V was cut by 5 bases and J by 2 bases, with 19 bases left in between. Per the germline V gene, CDR1 is SGHAT and CDR2 is FQNNGV. CDR3 coding DNA: TGTGCCAGCAGCACGAGGCCTGTGGGGCTTGCCTACGAGCAGTACTTC. This gives the protein CASSTRPVGLAYEQYF.

In its sample, this clone was seen a few times. V and J are TRBV6-5 and TRBJ1-6; D perhaps matches TRBD1 (6 bases). Germline-derived CDR1 and CDR2 are MNHEY and SVGAGI. V lost 2 bases, J lost 5 bases, and 7 bases lay in between. The CDR3 spans 14 residues. The CDR3 loop reads CASSYGQHNSPLHF. DNA for the CDR3: TGTGCCAGCAGTTACGGACAGCATAATTCACCCCTCCACTTT.

The rearrangement links TRBV5-1 to TRBJ2-1; D might be TRBD1 (6 bases). Germline CDR1 and CDR2: SGHRS and YFSETQ. Trimming removed 1 base from V and 2 bases from J, with 10 bases in between. The CDR3 has 15 amino acids. The CDR3 nucleotides are TGCGCCAGCAGCTTGACAGGGAGCACCTACAATGAGCAGTTCTTC. Translated, it gives CASSLTGSTYNEQFF. The variable domain in full, with the rest retrieved from reference TRBV5-1 and TRBJ2-1, is KAGVTQTPRYLIKTRGQQVTLSCSPISGHRSVSWYQQTPGQGLQFLFEYFSETQRNKGNFPGRFSGRQFSNSRSEMNVSTLELGDSALYLCASSLTGSTYNEQFFGPGTRLTVL.

Remarks on this clone: An end of the junction differs from the germline gene, which may be a read error. The rearrangement uses TRBV3-1 (or the pseudogene TRBV3-2) and TRBJ2-1, with 8 bases fitting TRBD2. Germline CDR1 and CDR2: LGHDT and YNNKEL (reference sequence). The CDR3 spans 14 residues. CDR3 sequence (DNA): TGTGCCAGCAGCCCGGGGGGGCCCTATAATGAGCAGTTCTTC. It is translated as CASSPGGPYNEQFF.

In regard to this clone: The junction shows a germline mismatch at one end, possibly a read error. The V and J genes are TRBV28 and TRBJ2-7; 12 bases align to TRBD2. Germline-derived CDR1 and CDR2 are MDHEN and SYDVKM. The CDR3 covers 17 residues. This CDR3 reads CASSAPGTSGPIKAKDF. CDR3 bases: TGTGCCAGCAGTGCCCCAGGGACTAGCGGGCCCATCAAAGCAAAGGACTTC.

The V call is TRBV27, the J call TRBJ1-3, with D unresolved. V lost 4 bases and J 0 bases, leaving 7 bases between the germline ends. CDR1 MNHEY and CDR2 SMNVEV come from the germline V gene (reference sequence). The CDR3 contains 14 residues. The CDR3 spells CASSSYDSGNTIYF. In DNA, the CDR3 is TGTGCCAGCAGTTCCTACGACTCTGGAAACACCATATATTTT.

This clone was observed a single time. Written as DNA, the CDR3 is TGTGCCACCAGTGATTTGTGGCAGATGAACACTGAAGCTTTCTTT. The encoded protein is CATSDLWQMNTEAFF. The chain links TRBV24-1 to TRBJ1-1; D not resolved. Germline CDR1 and CDR2: KGHDR and SFDVKD. The CDR3 has 15 amino acids. With 0 bases removed from V and 0 bases from J, the gap between germline ends came to 7 bases.

The chain recombines TRBV19 with TRBJ1-1; no reliable D call. V was clipped by 7 bases and J by 3 bases, with 6 bases between them. The CDR3 loop spans 11 amino acids. The germline V gene has CDR1 LNHDA and CDR2 SQIVND (reference sequence). CDR3 sequence reads: CASKEYTEAFF. CDR3 coding DNA: TGTGCCAGTAAAGAGTACACTGAAGCTTTCTTT.

V and J are TRBV2 and TRBJ2-2, with a possible D match to TRBD1 (5 bases). Per the germline V gene, CDR1 is SNHLY and CDR2 is FYNNEI. This CDR3 is 16 amino acids long. Trimming stripped 0 bases from V and 5 bases from J, with 13 bases between. In DNA, the CDR3 is TGTGCCAGCAGTGAAGCGCTTCTTAGGGGTACCGGGGAGCTGTTTTTT. The encoded protein is CASSEALLRGTGELFF.

The V and J genes are TRBV7-9 and TRBJ2-4; 10 bases fit TRBD2. Germline V gene sequence: CDR1 SEHNR, CDR2 FQNEAQ (reference sequence). The CDR3 spans 15 residues. J lost 10 bases, V lost 2 bases, and 8 bases had no gene match. The CDR3 spells CASSLNLAGETIQYF. The CDR3 bases are TGTGCCAGCAGCTTAAATCTAGCGGGAGAAACAATTCAGTACTTC. Drawing the rest from reference TRBV7-9 and TRBJ2-4, the complete variable domain is DTGVSQNPRHKITKRGQNVTFRCDPISEHNRLYWYRQTLGQGPEFLTYFQNEAQLEKSRLLSDRFSAERPKGSFSTLEIQRTEQGDSAMYLCASSLNLAGETIQYFGAGTRLSVL.

V usage is TRBV18 and J usage is TRBJ2-6; the match to TRBD1 covers 12 bases. After removal of 6 bases from V and 3 bases from J, the junction contained 9 bases not matched to a gene. Germline-derived CDR1 and CDR2 are KGHSH and LQKENI. This CDR3 region has 18 residues. The CDR3: CASSYPGQGAVGANVLTF. The CDR3 DNA sequence: TGTGCCAGCTCGTACCCGGGACAGGGGGCTGTTGGGGCCAACGTCCTGACTTTC.

The CDR3 loop reads CASSAIVTRELFF. The CDR3 nucleotides read TGTGCCAGCAGCGCGATTGTAACCCGGGAACTCTTCTTT. The chain has TRBV7-3 and TRBJ1-1; the D is unclear. Per germline, CDR1 SGHTA and CDR2 FQGTGA. Trimming removed 5 bases from V and 14 bases from J, with 21 bases in between. The CDR3 is made up of 13 amino acids.

The chain joins TRBV27 to TRBJ2-7, with a possible D match to TRBD1 (6 bases). The CDR3 sequence is 14 residues long. Germline-derived CDR1 and CDR2 are MNHEY and SMNVEV (reference sequence). V gave up 3 bases and J gave up 6 bases, with 15 bases separating them. The CDR3 coding sequence is TGTGCCAGCAGTTTGAGGCAGGGGTTAAGCGAGCAGTACTTC. This codes for CASSLRQGLSEQYF.

The V and J genes are TRBV12-5 and TRBJ2-1; D unclear. This CDR3 region has 14 residues. The germline V gene has CDR1 LGHNT and CDR2 FRNRAP. The germline V and J ends were trimmed by 6 bases and 0 bases, with 9 bases remaining between them. The CDR3 nucleotides read TGTGCTAGTGGGCTACCGAGCTCCTACAATGAGCAGTTCTTC. The encoded protein is CASGLPSSYNEQFF.

The chain uses TRBV19 and TRBJ2-7; TRBD2 is a possible D gene (6 bases). V lost 6 bases, J lost 2 bases, and 11 bases lay in between. This CDR3 region has 13 residues. Germline V lookup: CDR1 LNHDA, CDR2 SQIVND (reference sequence). The CDR3 region has the DNA TGTGCCAGTAGCCGGGGGTTGGCCTACGAGCAGTACTTC. The encoded protein is CASSRGLAYEQYF.

The J gene is TRBJ2-7, the V gene TRBV4-1; 9 positions agree with TRBD1. Germline CDR1 and CDR2: MGHRA and YSYEKL. V gave up 1 base and J gave up 6 bases; unmatched junction bases: 7. The CDR3 covers 15 residues. CDR3 loop: CASSQGPGQGGEQYF. CDR3 coding DNA: TGCGCCAGCAGCCAAGGACCGGGACAGGGAGGCGAGCAGTACTTC.

The rearrangement joins TRBV7-6 to TRBJ1-6, with no clear D. The CDR3 runs to 18 residues. V lost 5 bases and J 0 bases, leaving 17 bases between the germline ends. From germline, CDR1 is SGHVS and CDR2 FNYEAQ. The CDR3 DNA follows: TGTGCCAGCAGCCGGGATGACACCTTCAGCTCCTATAATTCACCCCTCCACTTT. Encoded protein: CASSRDDTFSSYNSPLHF.

The V call is TRBV7-3, the J call TRBJ2-7; the D gene is possibly TRBD2 (6 bases). This CDR3 is built from 15 residues. Trimming took 5 bases from V and 2 from J, leaving 16 bases between them. The germline CDR1 and CDR2 sequences are SGHTA and FQGTGA. The CDR3 nucleotides read TGTGCCAGCAGCCCTCTCGGCGGGGATACCTACGAGCAGTACTTC. It is translated as CASSPLGGDTYEQYF.

The V and J genes are TRBV6-5 and TRBJ2-5; 11 bases are shared with TRBD2. The CDR3 is 14 amino acids. CDR1 and CDR2 (germline): MNHEY, SVGAGI. V trimming: 6 bases; J trimming: 5 bases; junction bases outside the gene matches: 5. The CDR3 DNA reads as TGTGCCAGCAGCCCGGGACTAGCGGTGGAGACCCAGTACTTC. Residues: CASSPGLAVETQYF.

The chain links TRBV10-3 to TRBJ1-2; maybe TRBD1 (5 bases). Germline lookup yields CDR1 ENHRY and CDR2 SYGVKD. V lost 10 bases, J lost 7 bases, and 19 bases lay in between. The CDR3 loop spans 13 amino acids. CDR3 protein: CATSADNGSGYTF. CDR3 in DNA: TGTGCCACCTCGGCGGACAATGGCTCTGGCTACACCTTC.